The rows below give T cell receptor beta chains drawn from one sample of a study of beta chain features in type 1 diabetes. The repertoire was sequenced with immunoSEQ multiplex PCR; TCRdb's copy has only in-frame clones and lacks some. The data contain 70,000 to 95,000 clones, roughly 30% of them seen just once; the ten biggest clones take up roughly 0.45%. Sequences were obtained from stem cell memory CD4+ T cells from blood. These receptor sequences come from a woman under 30 in good health. CDR3s include the opening cysteine and the closing phenylalanine or tryptophan. The D gene is left open where the match is weak. Part of the rows lack a size; the others show once, few, many or a class for expanded clones.

clone size	D gene	J gene	V gene	CDR3 DNA	CDR3 protein
-	TRBD1	TRBJ1-1	TRBV20-1	TGCAGGGCCTCAGGGGGCGCGGAAGCTTTCTTT	CRASGGAEAFF
once	TRBD1	TRBJ1-2	TRBV7-2	TGTGCCAGCAGCGTCCCGGGACAGACGATCGCTGGCTACACCTTC	CASSVPGQTIAGYTF
-	-	TRBJ2-5	TRBV29-1	TGCAGCGTTGTAGTTAGCGGTACAAGGAGTACCCAGTACTTC	CSVVVSGTRSTQYF
few	TRBD1	TRBJ2-7	TRBV7-9	TGTGCCAGCAGCTTAGCGGGGGACAGACCCCGGTACTTC	CASSLAGDRPRYF
-	TRBD1	TRBJ1-4	TRBV14	TGTGCCAGCAGCCAGCTACCCCTGGGACAGGGGACTTATCGGGAAAAACTGTTTTTT	CASSQLPLGQGTYREKLFF
-	-	TRBJ2-7	TRBV6-5	TGTGCCAGCAGTCGCCAAGACTCGTACGAGCAGTACTTC	CASSRQDSYEQYF
few	-	TRBJ1-1	TRBV30	TGTGCCTGGAGTTTCACCGGGACACGTAACACTGAAGCTTTCTTT	CAWSFTGTRNTEAFF
-	TRBD1	TRBJ2-4	TRBV9	TGTGCCAGCAGCGTAGACAGCGGGACAGGGACGTGGGACATTCAGTACTTC	CASSVDSGTGTWDIQYF
few	-	TRBJ1-5	TRBV5-1	TGCGCCAGCAGCCCAGATAGCAATCAGCCCCAGCATTTT	CASSPDSNQPQHF
few	TRBD2	TRBJ2-3	TRBV4-2	TGTGCCAGCAGCCAAGGGACTAGCGGGGGGTCAGATACGCAGTATTTT	CASSQGTSGGSDTQYF
few	TRBD1	TRBJ1-1	TRBV7-2	TGTGCCAGCAGCCTGACAGGGGACACTGAAGCTTTCTTT	CASSLTGDTEAFF
many	TRBD2	TRBJ2-2	TRBV7-9	TGTGCCGCCAGGGGTAGCGGGAGCCCAAACACCGGGGAGCTGTTTTTT	CAARGSGSPNTGELFF
few	-	TRBJ2-7	TRBV29-1	TGCAGCGTTGAAAGGGGTGAGGACGAGCAGTACTTC	CSVERGEDEQYF
-	TRBD2	TRBJ2-1	TRBV5-1	TGCGCCAGCAGCTTAAGCGGGAGCTCCTACAATGAGCAGTTCTTC	CASSLSGSSYNEQFF
-	-	TRBJ2-1	TRBV15	TGTGCCACCAGCAGAGGTGGGGGCGCCTACAATGAGCAGTTCTTC	CATSRGGGAYNEQFF
-	TRBD1	TRBJ1-1	TRBV6-1	TGTGCCAGCAGGAGCGGACAGGCACCGAACACTGAAGCTTTCTTT	CASRSGQAPNTEAFF
few	-	TRBJ1-3	TRBV5-1	TGCGCCAGCAGCTGGGGGGGCAGTCTGGCTGGAAACACCATATATTTT	CASSWGGSLAGNTIYF
-	-	TRBJ2-1	TRBV4-1	TGCGCCAGCAGCCAAGAACGGGGCAGGGGACGAGATCGGCAGTTCTTC	CASSQERGRGRDRQFF
few	-	TRBJ2-5	TRBV7-6	TGTGCCAGCAGCTTAGGAGGGACTCAACAAGAGACCCAGTACTTC	CASSLGGTQQETQYF
few	TRBD1	TRBJ1-6	TRBV5-6	TGTGCCAGCGGAACAGGGGCTGGTTCACCCCTCCACTTT	CASGTGAGSPLHF
few	-	TRBJ2-5	TRBV7-9	TGTGCCAGCAGCCCAGCGGAGACCCAGTACTTC	CASSPAETQYF
-	TRBD2	TRBJ2-3	TRBV9	TGTGCCAGCAGCGTTGGTCAACGGGGCGGGAGGAGCACAGATACGCAGTATTTT	CASSVGQRGGRSTDTQYF
-	-	TRBJ1-1	TRBV7-9	TGTGCCAGCAGCTTGGGGGGTGCAGGAATGAACACTGAAGCTTTCTTT	CASSLGGAGMNTEAFF
-	-	TRBJ2-3	TRBV7-8	TGTGCCAGCAGCTTAGTCCGGGGGAGCACTCCCGATACGCAGTATTTT	CASSLVRGSTPDTQYF
-	-	TRBJ1-4	TRBV30	TGTGCCTGGAATCCGACATTTGCAACTAATGAAAAACTGTTTTTT	CAWNPTFATNEKLFF
-	TRBD2	TRBJ2-5	TRBV19	TGTGCCAGTAGTATCACTAGCGGGAGTAAAGAGACCCAGTACTTC	CASSITSGSKETQYF
-	-	TRBJ2-5	TRBV5-6	TGTGCCAGCAGCCCCCGGGCGGGCGTAGAAGAGACCCAGTACTTC	CASSPRAGVEETQYF
-	TRBD1	TRBJ2-1	TRBV5-4	TGTGCCAGCAGCTTGGACAGGGGGAATGAGCAGTTCTTC	CASSLDRGNEQFF
-	TRBD2	TRBJ2-1	TRBV19	TGTGCCAGTAGTATGGGGCGGGGGGGATACAATGAGCAGTTCTTC	CASSMGRGGYNEQFF
-	-	TRBJ2-2	TRBV7-2	TGTGCCAGCAGCTTATCAGGGGAGCTGTTTTTT	CASSLSGELFF
few	TRBD1	TRBJ2-2	TRBV7-3	TGTGCCAGCAGCTCCGGGACAGGGGACACCGGGGAGCTGTTTTTT	CASSSGTGDTGELFF
-	-	TRBJ2-2	TRBV7-2	TGTGCCAGCAGCTTAGTCTACAGGTTGGGAACCGGGGAGCTGTTTTTT	CASSLVYRLGTGELFF
few	TRBD1	TRBJ2-1	TRBV4-2	TGTGCCAGCAGCGGGGCACAGGGGGCGGATGAGCAGTTCTTC	CASSGAQGADEQFF
many	TRBD1	TRBJ1-5	TRBV7-2	TGTGCCAGCAGCTTATCAGGGGGCGATCAGCCCCAGCATTTT	CASSLSGGDQPQHF
few	TRBD1	TRBJ1-1	TRBV9	TGTGCCAGCAGCCCCCGATCCGGACAGGGAAGCACTGAAGCTTTCTTT	CASSPRSGQGSTEAFF
-	-	TRBJ1-5	TRBV12-5	TGTGCTAGTGGTTTGGCCCCTCGGCAGCCCCAGCATTTT	CASGLAPRQPQHF
-	-	TRBJ1-1	TRBV10-3	TGTGCCAGCGGGGGAAGACCGAACACTGAAGCTTTCTTT	CASGGRPNTEAFF